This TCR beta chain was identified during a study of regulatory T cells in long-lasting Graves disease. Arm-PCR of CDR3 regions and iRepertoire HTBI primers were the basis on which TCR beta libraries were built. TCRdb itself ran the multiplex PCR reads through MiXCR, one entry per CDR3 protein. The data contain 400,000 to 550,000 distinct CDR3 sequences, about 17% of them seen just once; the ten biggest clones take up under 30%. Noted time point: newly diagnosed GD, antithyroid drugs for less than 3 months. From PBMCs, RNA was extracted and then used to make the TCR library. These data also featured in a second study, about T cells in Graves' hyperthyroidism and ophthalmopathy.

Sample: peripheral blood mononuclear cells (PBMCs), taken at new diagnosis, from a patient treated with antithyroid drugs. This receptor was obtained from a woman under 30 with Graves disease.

As DNA, the CDR3 is TGTGCCAGCAGCTCTCCGGCAGCCTACAATGAGCAGTTCTTC. Translated: CASSSPAAYNEQFF. The V gene is TRBV7-3, the J gene TRBJ2-1; D unresolved. Trimming took off 4 bases at V and 2 bases at J, with 9 bases between the two ends. This CDR3 is built from 14 residues. The germline V gene has CDR1 SGHTA and CDR2 FQGTGA.